The 23 T cell receptor beta chains below all came from one sample that was sequenced in a study of PD-1 blockade in classical Hodgkin lymphoma (dated by TCRdb to the early 2020s). The time point label on this specimen signifies: cycle 4 day 1 (C4D1), after 6 weeks of nivolumab. All trial patients had relapsed after autologous stem cell transplantation, with cohorts A, B and C differing in prior brentuximab vedotin exposure. The library came from the immunoSEQ multiplex PCR assay. The table was pulled from immuneACCESS by TCRdb, which kept in-frame rearrangements only. Such tables lose some clones; where checked, under half of the loss comes from unresolved V genes, and the rest has no known cause. The sample has more than 90,000 clones on record, 78% of them singletons. The ten largest clonotypes hold over 7.5% of the sample. Sequenced material: peripheral blood mononuclear cells (PBMCs), taken before the fourth cycle of nivolumab. The receptors stem from a human donor with classical Hodgkin lymphoma.

This clone was observed once. This chain uses TRBV27 with TRBJ2-3; 7 bases are a match to TRBD2. From germline, CDR1 is MNHEY and CDR2 SMNVEV (reference sequence). J was trimmed by 4 bases and V by 5 bases; bases with no gene match: 3. This CDR3 contains 13 residues. The CDR3 protein is CASSGAGADTQYF. The CDR3 DNA sequence: TGTGCCAGCAGTGGGGCGGGGGCAGATACGCAGTATTTT.

This clone has just a few counts. The chain employs TRBV19 and TRBJ2-1; possible D gene TRBD1, 5 bases. V lost 6 bases and J lost 6, with 9 bases in between. This CDR3 has 12 amino acids. The germline CDR1 and CDR2 sequences are LNHDA and SQIVND (reference sequence). CDR3 sequence (DNA): TGTGCCAGTAGCACCCAGGGCAATGAGCAGTTCTTC. Protein: CASSTQGNEQFF.

This chain uses TRBV21-1 with TRBJ2-3; the table's D gene call, TRBD2, was not cross checked with the DNA. TRBV21-1 is termed a pseudogene. The CDR3 length is 14 residues. In DNA, the CDR3 is TGTGCCAGCAGCAAAGCCGAGGCGGTTGTTACGCAGTATTTT. This sequence encodes CASSKAEAVVTQYF.

V gene TRBV13 combines with J gene TRBJ2-7, with 8 bases lining up with TRBD1. Germline values: CDR1 PRHDT, CDR2 FYEKMQ (reference sequence). After removal of 5 bases from V and 3 bases from J, the junction contained 15 bases not matched to a gene. The CDR3 has 17 amino acids. CDR3: CASSDTPPGGILYEQYF. CDR3 nucleotide sequence: TGTGCCAGCAGCGATACCCCTCCAGGGGGCATACTCTACGAGCAGTACTTC.

The V gene is TRBV6-4, the J gene TRBJ2-3; D possibly corresponds to TRBD2 (6 bases). CDR3 length: 13 amino acids. Germline assignment: CDR1 MRHNA and CDR2 SNTAGT. V lost 0 bases and J lost 6, with 7 bases in between. Here the CDR3 DNA reads TGTGCCAGCAGTGACTCTGGGGGGGATACGCAGTATTTT. Amino acid sequence: CASSDSGGDTQYF.

This clone has more than one count but fewer than ten. The chain employs TRBV6-1 and TRBJ1-2; D possibly corresponds to TRBD1 (5 bases). Looked up from germline, CDR1 is MNHNS and CDR2 is SASEGT. This CDR3 is built from 14 residues. V lost 1 base and J lost 8, with 14 bases in between. The CDR3 region is CASSEVGRQRGYTF. The CDR3 nucleotides read TGTGCCAGCAGTGAAGTGGGTAGACAGAGAGGCTACACCTTC.

V usage is TRBV2 and J usage is TRBJ2-1; 7 bases align to TRBD1. Trimming at V came to 5 bases and at J to 4 bases, leaving 8 bases not matched to a gene. The CDR3 loop spans 15 amino acids. In germline, CDR1 is SNHLY, CDR2 FYNNEI. CDR3 sequence reads: CASSLDRELYNEQFF. DNA for the CDR3: TGTGCCAGCAGTCTAGACAGGGAGCTTTACAATGAGCAGTTCTTC.

The chain carries TRBV11-3 and TRBJ2-3; a weak D match, TRBD2 (5 bases). The CDR3 spans 13 residues. CDR1 SGHNT and CDR2 YENEEA come from the germline V gene. Trimming stripped 2 bases from V and 4 bases from J, with 7 bases between. The CDR3 spells CASSLTRSDTQYF. The CDR3, as DNA: TGTGCCAGCAGCTTAACTAGGTCAGATACGCAGTATTTT.

V gene TRBV4-1 combines with J gene TRBJ2-7; D is ambiguous. The CDR3 is 15 amino acids. V lost 4 bases to trimming and J lost 3 bases, with 16 bases between them. In germline, CDR1 is MGHRA, CDR2 YSYEKL. The CDR3 DNA is TGCGCCAGCAGCCCCTCCAAAGGGCGGTACTACGAGCAGTACTTC. Its translation: CASSPSKGRYYEQYF.

V gene TRBV6-1 combines with J gene TRBJ2-7; unclear D gene. The V gene's germline CDR1 is MNHNS and CDR2 SASEGT. The CDR3 extends over 15 amino acids. Trimming pared 1 base from V and 6 bases from J, leaving 16 bases between. As DNA, the CDR3 is TGTGCCAGCAGTGAAGTCGCTAGAAGGGTTGGCGAGCAGTACTTC. This gives the protein CASSEVARRVGEQYF.

The genes are TRBV30 and TRBJ2-7, with 9 positions matching TRBD1. J gave up 3 bases and V 5 bases, and 11 bases lay outside the gene matches. From germline, CDR1 is GTSNPN and CDR2 SVGIG (reference sequence). The CDR3 sequence is 15 residues long. The CDR3 loop reads CAWGRGTGIVYEQYF. DNA of the CDR3: TGTGCCTGGGGCCGGGGGACAGGGATCGTCTACGAGCAGTACTTC.

V usage is TRBV7-2 and J usage is TRBJ2-7; TRBD1 matches 9 bases. CDR1 is SGHTA and CDR2 is FQGNSA in the germline V gene. V trimming: 5 bases; J trimming: 4 bases; junction bases outside the gene matches: 12. The CDR3 covers 16 residues. CDR3 protein: CASSPMASGTGYEQYF. The CDR3 coding sequence is TGTGCCAGCAGCCCCATGGCGTCCGGGACAGGGTACGAGCAGTACTTC.

V is TRBV5-1 and J is TRBJ2-3; 10 nucleotides match TRBD2. Germline V lookup: CDR1 SGHRS, CDR2 YFSETQ. CDR3 length: 17 amino acids. V shed 6 bases and J 6 bases; nucleotides not matched to a gene: 16. The chain's CDR3 is CASNRGTASGGADTQYF. CDR3 coding DNA: TGCGCCAGCAACAGGGGAACGGCTAGCGGGGGTGCGGATACGCAGTATTTT.

V gene TRBV5-5 combines with J gene TRBJ2-3; D unclear. V lost 2 bases and J lost 0, with 4 bases in between. Germline V gene sequence: CDR1 SGHKS, CDR2 YYEKEE (reference sequence). The CDR3 is 13 residues long. The CDR3 bases are TGTGCCAGCAGCTTTAGTAGCACAGATACGCAGTATTTT. It translates to CASSFSSTDTQYF.

The chain carries TRBV15 and TRBJ1-4; TRBD1 matches at 7 bases. CDR1 and CDR2 from the germline V gene are LNHNV and YYDKDF (reference sequence). The CDR3 is 19 amino acids. The junction had 10 bases not matched to a gene; V was cut back by 0 bases and J by 0 bases. CDR3 bases: TGTGCCACCAGCAGAGATGTCAGGGGGGGCCGTGCAACTAATGAAAAACTGTTTTTT. Translating gives CATSRDVRGGRATNEKLFF.

The V call is TRBV30, the J call TRBJ1-5, with D possibly being TRBD1 (6 bases). V was trimmed by 3 bases and J by 6 bases, leaving 12 bases between them. The CDR3 runs 13 residues. Germline assignment: CDR1 GTSNPN and CDR2 SVGIG (reference sequence). The CDR3 DNA follows: TGTGCCTGGAGCCAACAGGGTCCTCAGCCCCAGCATTTT. It codes for CAWSQQGPQPQHF.

Here the CDR3 reads CASSTMDTQYF. CDR3 in DNA: TGTGCCAGTAGTACGATGGATACGCAGTATTTT. V usage is TRBV19 and J usage is TRBJ2-3; no reliable D call. The V gene lost 4 bases and the J gene lost 6 bases, with 5 bases spanning the gap. The CDR3 covers 11 residues. Germline V lookup: CDR1 LNHDA, CDR2 SQIVND (reference sequence).

The V and J genes are TRBV27 and TRBJ2-7; 8 bases agree with TRBD2. Germline V gives CDR1 MNHEY, CDR2 SMNVEV (reference sequence). The CDR3 has 15 residues. V trimming: 6 bases; J trimming: 0 bases; junction bases outside the gene matches: 7. The CDR3 sequence: CASSRRLATSYEQYF. The DNA of the CDR3 is TGTGCCAGCAGCCGACGACTAGCGACCTCCTACGAGCAGTACTTC.

This clone has only a few counts. V is TRBV9 and J is TRBJ2-3; D is unresolved. V lost 0 bases, J lost 4 bases, and 12 bases lay in between. The CDR3 sequence is 15 residues long. Germline values: CDR1 SGDLS, CDR2 YYNGEE. The CDR3 coding sequence is TGTGCCAGCAGCGTAGGCCAGAGTGGGCCAGATACGCAGTATTTT. Translation: CASSVGQSGPDTQYF.

This clone has just a few counts. The V call is TRBV6-1, the J call TRBJ1-4; the D is unclear. Per germline, CDR1 MNHNS and CDR2 SASEGT. Trimming left V 6 bases short and J 8 bases short, with 16 bases between. The CDR3 has 14 residues. DNA of the CDR3: TGTGCCAGCAGCAACGGGAACACCTGGGAAAAACTGTTTTTT. Amino acid sequence: CASSNGNTWEKLFF.

The chain links TRBV6-5 to TRBJ1-2; D possibly corresponds to TRBD1 (6 bases). This CDR3 spans 13 amino acids. The ends were cut back, 8 bases at V and 4 bases at J, with 14 bases in the middle. The germline V gene encodes CDR1 MNHEY and CDR2 SVGAGI. CDR3 in amino acids: CASALGGLYGYTF. The CDR3 DNA reads as TGTGCCAGCGCCTTGGGGGGCCTCTATGGCTACACCTTC.

This chain links TRBV19 with TRBJ1-5; the match to TRBD1 covers 8 bases. Germline CDR1 and CDR2: LNHDA and SQIVND (reference sequence). Losses at the gene ends were 0 bases for V and 1 base for J; bases not matched to a gene: 5. The CDR3 is 17 residues long. The CDR3 loop reads CASSIDARGHSNQPQHF. In DNA, the CDR3 is TGTGCCAGTAGTATAGATGCCAGGGGGCACAGCAATCAGCCCCAGCATTTT. The complete variable domain, with remaining parts taken from reference TRBV19 and TRBJ1-5, reads DGGITQSPKYLFRKEGQNVTLSCEQNLNHDAMYWYRQDPGQGLRLIYYSQIVNDFQKGDIAEGYSVSREKKESFPLTVTSAQKNPTAFYLCASSIDARGHSNQPQHFGDGTRLSIL.

The chain carries TRBV6-5 and TRBJ2-2; D perhaps matches TRBD1 (5 bases). Germline V gene lookup returns CDR1 MNHEY and CDR2 SVGAGI. Trimming removed 6 bases at V and 4 bases at J, with 9 bases between. The CDR3 has 13 residues. The CDR3 sequence is CASSRQLTGELFF. CDR3 DNA sequence: TGTGCCAGCAGCCGACAGCTCACCGGGGAGCTGTTTTTT.